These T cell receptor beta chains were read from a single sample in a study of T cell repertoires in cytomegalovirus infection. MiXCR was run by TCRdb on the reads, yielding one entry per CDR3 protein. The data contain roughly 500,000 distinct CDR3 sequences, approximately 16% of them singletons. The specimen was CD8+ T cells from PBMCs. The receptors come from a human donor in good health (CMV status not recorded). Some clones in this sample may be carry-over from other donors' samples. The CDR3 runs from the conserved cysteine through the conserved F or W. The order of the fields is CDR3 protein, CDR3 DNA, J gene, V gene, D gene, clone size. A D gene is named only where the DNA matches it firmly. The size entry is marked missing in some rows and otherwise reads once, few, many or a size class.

CDR3aa: CASSGDSPYMNTEAFF
CDR3nt: TGTGCCAGCAGTGGAGACAGCCCCTACATGAACACTGAAGCTTTCTTT
j_gene: TRBJ1-1
v_gene: TRBV2
d_gene: -
abundance: many

CDR3aa: CASSDVEGDQPQHF
CDR3nt: TGTGCCAGCAGTGATGTAGAGGGCGATCAGCCCCAGCATTTT
j_gene: TRBJ1-5
v_gene: TRBV2
d_gene: -
abundance: few

CDR3aa: CASSLNRDSINEQFF
CDR3nt: TGCGCCAGCAGCTTAAACCGGGACTCAATCAATGAGCAGTTCTTC
j_gene: TRBJ2-1
v_gene: TRBV5-1
d_gene: -
abundance: -

CDR3aa: CTSSLVPGNQETQYF
CDR3nt: TGCACCAGCAGCCTTGTTCCCGGGAACCAAGAGACCCAGTACTTC
j_gene: TRBJ2-5
v_gene: TRBV4-1
d_gene: -
abundance: -

CDR3aa: CASSLASVGQETQYF
CDR3nt: TGCGCCAGCAGCTTGGCTTCGGTGGGTCAAGAGACCCAGTACTTC
j_gene: TRBJ2-5
v_gene: TRBV5-1
d_gene: -
abundance: few

CDR3aa: CASSLLQGDTGELFF
CDR3nt: TGTGCCAGCAGCTTATTACAGGGGGACACCGGGGAGCTGTTTTTT
j_gene: TRBJ2-2
v_gene: TRBV11-1
d_gene: TRBD1
abundance: many

CDR3aa: CASKGASGTEAFF
CDR3nt: TGTGCCAGCAAAGGGGCGAGTGGCACTGAAGCTTTCTTT
j_gene: TRBJ1-1
v_gene: TRBV27
d_gene: -
abundance: -

CDR3aa: CASSSLRTETEAFF
CDR3nt: TGTGCCAGCAGCTCCCTCAGGACAGAGACTGAAGCTTTCTTT
j_gene: TRBJ1-1
v_gene: TRBV7-6
d_gene: -
abundance: many

CDR3aa: CSGGTSGIHEQYF
CDR3nt: TGCAGTGGGGGGACTAGCGGGATCCACGAGCAGTACTTC
j_gene: TRBJ2-7
v_gene: TRBV20-1
d_gene: TRBD2
abundance: -

CDR3aa: CASSPTGGYLGHNEQFF
CDR3nt: TGTGCCAGCAGCCCGACAGGGGGGTATTTGGGCCACAATGAGCAGTTCTTC
j_gene: TRBJ2-1
v_gene: TRBV7-2
d_gene: TRBD1
abundance: many

CDR3aa: CASSFLSDLLETEAFF
CDR3nt: TGTGCCAGCAGTTTCTTGTCCGACCTATTGGAGACTGAAGCTTTCTTT
j_gene: TRBJ1-1
v_gene: TRBV27
d_gene: -
abundance: many

CDR3aa: CASSSQGLTAYNEQFF
CDR3nt: TGTGCCAGCAGCTCCCAGGGGTTAACCGCCTACAATGAGCAGTTCTTC
j_gene: TRBJ2-1
v_gene: TRBV13
d_gene: -
abundance: -

CDR3aa: CASTARLAGNEQYF
CDR3nt: TGTGCCAGCACCGCGAGACTAGCGGGAAACGAGCAGTACTTC
j_gene: TRBJ2-7
v_gene: TRBV7-8
d_gene: TRBD2
abundance: many

CDR3aa: CSVEGLVSYNEQFF
CDR3nt: TGCAGCGTTGAAGGGCTCGTTTCCTACAATGAGCAGTTCTTC
j_gene: TRBJ2-1
v_gene: TRBV29-1
d_gene: -
abundance: many

CDR3aa: CSARALSVISGRVVGGTQYF
CDR3nt: TGCAGTGCTAGAGCCCTTAGTGTTATTAGCGGGAGGGTCGTTGGCGGGACCCAGTACTTC
j_gene: TRBJ2-5
v_gene: TRBV20-1
d_gene: TRBD2
abundance: few

CDR3aa: CASSGGDFQETQYF
CDR3nt: TGTGCCAGCAGTGGAGGGGACTTTCAAGAGACCCAGTACTTC
j_gene: TRBJ2-5
v_gene: TRBV6-1
d_gene: -
abundance: few

CDR3aa: CASSQSSGTSNQLQHF
CDR3nt: TGTGCCAGCAGCCAATCCTCCGGGACAAGCAATCAGCTCCAGCATTTT
j_gene: TRBJ1-5
v_gene: TRBV28
d_gene: -
abundance: -

CDR3aa: CASSLAGLSYEQYF
CDR3nt: TGTGCCAGCAGTTTGGCAGGCCTCTCCTACGAGCAGTACTTC
j_gene: TRBJ2-7
v_gene: TRBV27
d_gene: -
abundance: many

CDR3aa: CSAPGGSNEKLFF
CDR3nt: TGCAGCGCCCCCGGCGGCTCCAATGAAAAACTGTTTTTT
j_gene: TRBJ1-4
v_gene: TRBV29-1
d_gene: -
abundance: -

CDR3aa: CASSLQPGYEQYF
CDR3nt: TGTGCCAGCAGTTTACAGCCTGGATACGAGCAGTACTTC
j_gene: TRBJ2-7
v_gene: TRBV27
d_gene: -
abundance: -

CDR3aa: CASSPDRGFNEKLFF
CDR3nt: TGTGCCAGCAGTCCCGACAGGGGGTTTAATGAAAAACTGTTTTTT
j_gene: TRBJ1-4
v_gene: TRBV27
d_gene: TRBD1
abundance: few

CDR3aa: CATRLLKGYEQYF
CDR3nt: TGTGCCACAAGACTCCTTAAGGGCTACGAGCAGTACTTC
j_gene: TRBJ2-7
v_gene: TRBV2
d_gene: -
abundance: many

CDR3aa: CSAKDGSNTGELFF
CDR3nt: TGCAGCGCCAAAGACGGATCGAACACCGGGGAGCTGTTTTTT
j_gene: TRBJ2-2
v_gene: TRBV29-1
d_gene: -
abundance: many

CDR3aa: CASSKTGGTNTEAFF
CDR3nt: TGTGCCAGCAGCAAGACAGGGGGAACGAACACTGAAGCTTTCTTT
j_gene: TRBJ1-1
v_gene: TRBV27
d_gene: TRBD1
abundance: -

CDR3aa: CASGFEATGTHTGELFF
CDR3nt: TGTGCTAGTGGTTTCGAAGCTACCGGGACACACACCGGGGAGCTGTTTTTT
j_gene: TRBJ2-2
v_gene: TRBV12-5
d_gene: -
abundance: once

CDR3aa: CASRPSVYNEQFF
CDR3nt: TGTGCCAGTAGGCCTAGCGTGTACAATGAGCAGTTCTTC
j_gene: TRBJ2-1
v_gene: TRBV19
d_gene: -
abundance: few

CDR3aa: CASSPDRDYGYTF
CDR3nt: TGTGCCAGCAGCCCGGACAGGGACTATGGCTACACCTTC
j_gene: TRBJ1-2
v_gene: TRBV7-2
d_gene: TRBD1
abundance: many

CDR3aa: CASSLVQGSGYEQYF
CDR3nt: TGTGCCAGCAGCTTAGTACAGGGGTCGGGCTACGAGCAGTACTTC
j_gene: TRBJ2-7
v_gene: TRBV11-2
d_gene: TRBD1
abundance: many

CDR3aa: CASSVSQGGEAFF
CDR3nt: TGTGCCAGCTCTGTTTCACAGGGGGGTGAAGCTTTCTTT
j_gene: TRBJ1-1
v_gene: TRBV25-1
d_gene: TRBD1
abundance: many

CDR3aa: CASSLAGTGRSNTEAFF
CDR3nt: TGTGCCAGCAGCTTAGCTGGGACAGGGAGGAGTAACACTGAAGCTTTCTTT
j_gene: TRBJ1-1
v_gene: TRBV7-8
d_gene: TRBD1
abundance: many

CDR3aa: CAISEGGASGYTGELFF
CDR3nt: TGTGCCATCAGTGAAGGAGGTGCTAGCGGGTACACCGGGGAGCTGTTTTTT
j_gene: TRBJ2-2
v_gene: TRBV10-3
d_gene: TRBD2
abundance: few

CDR3aa: CASSYSQGRHGEQYF
CDR3nt: TGTGCCAGCAGTTACTCTCAGGGTAGGCATGGCGAGCAGTACTTC
j_gene: TRBJ2-7
v_gene: TRBV6-5
d_gene: -
abundance: many

CDR3aa: CASRIGLAGVTGELFF
CDR3nt: TGTGCCAGCCGAATCGGACTAGCGGGAGTAACCGGGGAGCTGTTTTTT
j_gene: TRBJ2-2
v_gene: TRBV28
d_gene: TRBD2
abundance: many

CDR3aa: CASKGFRETQYF
CDR3nt: TGTGCCTCTAAGGGGTTCAGGGAGACCCAGTACTTC
j_gene: TRBJ2-5
v_gene: TRBV10-3
d_gene: -
abundance: few

CDR3aa: CATSEQGAYNEQFF
CDR3nt: TGTGCCACCAGTGAACAGGGAGCCTACAATGAGCAGTTCTTC
j_gene: TRBJ2-1
v_gene: TRBV24-1
d_gene: -
abundance: -

CDR3aa: CASSLRGRVANYGYTF
CDR3nt: TGTGCCAGCAGTTTAAGGGGCCGTGTAGCTAACTATGGCTACACCTTC
j_gene: TRBJ1-2
v_gene: TRBV28
d_gene: -
abundance: -

CDR3aa: CASSQSSGGSYSPLHF
CDR3nt: TGCGCCAGCAGCCAGTCCTCAGGGGGAAGTTATTCACCCCTCCACTTT
j_gene: TRBJ1-6
v_gene: TRBV4-1
d_gene: TRBD1
abundance: many

CDR3aa: CASSPGTDPTQYF
CDR3nt: TGTGCCAGCAGCCCGGGGACAGATCCGACGCAGTATTTT
j_gene: TRBJ2-3
v_gene: TRBV27
d_gene: TRBD1
abundance: -

CDR3aa: CASSLEYSEAFF
CDR3nt: TGTGCCAGCAGCTTGGAATACTCTGAAGCTTTCTTT
j_gene: TRBJ1-1
v_gene: TRBV5-6
d_gene: -
abundance: few

CDR3aa: CASSWTGVPSGQYF
CDR3nt: TGTGCCAGCAGTTGGACAGGGGTACCCTCGGGGCAGTACTTC
j_gene: TRBJ2-7
v_gene: TRBV27
d_gene: TRBD1
abundance: -

CDR3aa: CASSPLAGRRETQYF
CDR3nt: TGTGCCAGCAGTCCTTTGGCGGGGAGAAGAGAGACCCAGTACTTC
j_gene: TRBJ2-5
v_gene: TRBV12-3/TRBV12-4
d_gene: -
abundance: many

CDR3aa: CASSTRTGLQETQYF
CDR3nt: TGCGCCAGCAGCACCCGGACAGGGCTTCAAGAGACCCAGTACTTC
j_gene: TRBJ2-5
v_gene: TRBV5-1
d_gene: TRBD1
abundance: -

CDR3aa: CSSHRIRGRNQPQHF
CDR3nt: TGCAGTTCTCACCGGATCAGGGGACGCAATCAGCCCCAGCATTTT
j_gene: TRBJ1-5
v_gene: TRBV20-1
d_gene: -
abundance: few

CDR3aa: CASSRGRNSGNTIYF
CDR3nt: TGTGCCAGCAGTCGGGGCAGAAACTCTGGAAACACCATATATTTT
j_gene: TRBJ1-3
v_gene: TRBV9
d_gene: -
abundance: few

CDR3aa: CASSLRAGTSGVYEQYF
CDR3nt: TGCGCCAGCAGCCTCAGGGCCGGCACTAGCGGGGTCTACGAGCAGTACTTC
j_gene: TRBJ2-7
v_gene: TRBV4-1
d_gene: TRBD2
abundance: many

CDR3aa: CASGLVQGFGNTIYF
CDR3nt: TGTGCTAGTGGTTTGGTACAGGGGTTCGGAAACACCATATATTTT
j_gene: TRBJ1-3
v_gene: TRBV12-5
d_gene: TRBD1
abundance: few

CDR3aa: CASSPGRANQPQHF
CDR3nt: TGTGCCAGCAGCCCAGGCAGGGCCAATCAGCCCCAGCATTTT
j_gene: TRBJ1-5
v_gene: TRBV7-2
d_gene: -
abundance: many

CDR3aa: CASSLQRTSSTDTQYF
CDR3nt: TGTGCCAGCAGCCTACAAAGGACTAGCAGCACAGATACGCAGTATTTT
j_gene: TRBJ2-3
v_gene: TRBV7-9
d_gene: TRBD2
abundance: -

CDR3aa: CATSDPGTGGESSPLHF
CDR3nt: TGTGCCACCAGTGACCCTGGGACAGGGGGCGAGAGTTCACCCCTCCACTTT
j_gene: TRBJ1-6
v_gene: TRBV24-1
d_gene: TRBD1
abundance: -

CDR3aa: CASSDTGLAQETQYF
CDR3nt: TGTGCCAGTAGCGATACGGGACTAGCCCAGGAGACCCAGTACTTC
j_gene: TRBJ2-5
v_gene: TRBV19
d_gene: TRBD2
abundance: few